Below, 3 T cell receptor beta chains from the same sample are listed, as sequenced in a study of PD-L1 blockade in urothelial cancer. The assay was immunoSEQ multiplex PCR, and TCRdb's table has in-frame clones only and misses some. The repertoire holds around 40,000 clones, with approximately 82% as singletons. Documented time point: peripheral blood 6 weeks after treatment start. Sequencing was performed on PBMCs, taken around atezolizumab (anti-PD-L1) treatment. These receptors originate from a man between 60 and 75 years old with urothelial cancer.

This chain joins TRBV5-5 and TRBJ1-2; tentatively, D is TRBD1 (6 bases). CDR1 and CDR2 from the germline V gene are SGHKS and YYEKEE (reference sequence). V was clipped by 4 bases and J by 0 bases, with 28 bases between them. The CDR3 runs 20 residues. The CDR3 bases are TGTGCCAGCAGCCCAACCGGAACGGTGGGGGCCCAACCAGCTAACTATGGCTACACCTTC. Encoded protein: CASSPTGTVGAQPANYGYTF.

The rearrangement links TRBV28 to TRBJ2-1; unclear D gene. Germline V lookup: CDR1 MDHEN, CDR2 SYDVKM. The CDR3 runs 12 residues. With 6 bases removed from V and 7 bases from J, the gap between germline ends came to 10 bases. CDR3 DNA: TGTGCCAGCAGCTCCGACTGGAATGAGCAGTTCTTC. Translation: CASSSDWNEQFF.

This sequence joins TRBV7-6 and TRBJ2-3; D is unclear. V lost 6 bases and J lost 0, with 22 bases in between. Germline V gene sequence: CDR1 SGHVS, CDR2 FNYEAQ. The CDR3 has 18 residues. The CDR3 here is CASSSRTAIVHSTDTQYF. CDR3 DNA sequence: TGTGCCAGCAGTTCTCGAACCGCAATAGTCCACAGCACAGATACGCAGTATTTT. Full variable domain (rest looked up from reference TRBV7-6 and TRBJ2-3): GAGVSQSPRYKVTKRGQDVALRCDPISGHVSLYWYRQALGQGPEFLTYFNYEAQQDKSGLPNDRFSAERPEGSISTLTIQRTEQRDSAMYRCASSSRTAIVHSTDTQYFGPGTRLTVL.